This is a list of T cell receptor beta chains from one sample in a study of T cells in Graves' hyperthyroidism and ophthalmopathy. TCRdb processed the multiplex PCR reads anew with MiXCR; each CDR3 protein has one entry. The sample comprises roughly 170,000 distinct CDR3 sequences, approximately 17% of which are singletons, and approximately 28% rests with the top ten. The sample consisted of blood. Receptors originate from a woman aged 45 to 65 with Graves' hyperthyroidism. Both conserved end residues are part of each CDR3. Fields, in order: D gene, V gene, J gene, clone size, CDR3 DNA, CDR3 protein. A D gene is named only where the DNA matches it firmly. Rows give clone size only sometimes, using once, few, many, or a class for an expanded clone.

.,TRBV7-9,TRBJ1-1,many,TGTGCCAGCAGCTTATCTAGCGCTGAAGCTTTCTTT,CASSLSSAEAFF
TRBD2,TRBV27,TRBJ2-3,many,TGTGCCAGCAGCCTGGGGGGGACTGGTGATATGGCGCAGTATTTT,CASSLGGTGDMAQYF
.,TRBV20-1,TRBJ2-3,.,TGCAGTGCTAGAGACCAAGACAGGGGAGGGGACACAGATACGCAGTATTTT,CSARDQDRGGDTDTQYF
TRBD1,TRBV20-1,TRBJ2-2,.,TGCAGTGCTAGGGAACAGGGGGACACCGGGGAGCTGTTTTTT,CSAREQGDTGELFF
.,TRBV3-1,TRBJ2-5,many,TGTGCCAGCAGCACCCGTCTGGCGGAGACCCAGTACTTC,CASSTRLAETQYF
TRBD2,TRBV7-6,TRBJ2-7,few,TGTGCCAGCAGCATAAGTAGCGGGGGGGCTTACGAGCAGTACTTC,CASSISSGGAYEQYF
.,TRBV5-6,TRBJ1-2,few,TGTGCCAGCAGCTTGGCCTCGAGTGTTGAGGGGTCGGCCCTCTATGGCTACACCTTC,CASSLASSVEGSALYGYTF
TRBD1,TRBV7-2,TRBJ1-3,many,TGTGCCAGCAGCGCTAGGGGGCGAGGAAACACCATATATTTT,CASSARGRGNTIYF
.,TRBV7-8,TRBJ2-3,many,TGTGCCAGCAGCCCCCGGTCCCCAGATACGCAGTATTTT,CASSPRSPDTQYF
.,TRBV20-1,TRBJ2-7,many,TGCAGTGCTAGAAGCCACCCCTCCTACGAGCAGTACTTC,CSARSHPSYEQYF
.,TRBV19,TRBJ2-1,many,TGTGCCAGTAGTATTGGGGGGGAGCAGTTCTTC,CASSIGGEQFF
.,TRBV6-1,TRBJ1-2,many,TGTGCCAGCAGTGAAATGGGGGGCCCTGGCTACACCTTC,CASSEMGGPGYTF
.,TRBV27,TRBJ1-1,many,TGTGCCAGCAGTTCGGAGACTGAAGCTTTCTTT,CASSSETEAFF
.,TRBV12-3/TRBV12-4,TRBJ2-6,many,TGTGCCAGCAGTTTTTCCGGGACTGGGGCCAACGTCCTGACTTTC,CASSFSGTGANVLTF
.,TRBV7-2,TRBJ2-5,many,TGTGCCAGCAGCTTAGAACTAGCCGCGACCCAGTACTTC,CASSLELAATQYF
TRBD1,TRBV18,TRBJ1-4,.,TGTGCCAGCTCACTCCGACAGGGAGAAGAAAAACTGTTTTTT,CASSLRQGEEKLFF
TRBD1,TRBV5-1,TRBJ2-5,few,TGCGCCAGCAGCTTTCAGGGGGATCAAGAGACCCAGTACTTC,CASSFQGDQETQYF
TRBD1,TRBV7-9,TRBJ1-2,many,TGTGCCAGCAGCCTCCGGGACAGGAGCTATGGCTACACCTTC,CASSLRDRSYGYTF
TRBD1,TRBV27,TRBJ2-1,.,TGTGCCAGCAGTTTGGACGATCGCCGGGACAGTCCCTACAATGAGCAGTTCTTC,CASSLDDRRDSPYNEQFF
.,TRBV7-8,TRBJ1-2,many,TGTGCCAGCACCGCCGGGGGCAGGGGCTACACCTTC,CASTAGGRGYTF
TRBD1,TRBV19,TRBJ2-3,.,TGTGCCAGTAATAACGGACAGGGCTACACAGATACGCAGTATTTT,CASNNGQGYTDTQYF
.,TRBV5-1,TRBJ1-1,many,TGCGCCAGCAGCGCCCAGGTAGCGAACACTGAAGCTTTCTTT,CASSAQVANTEAFF
TRBD2,TRBV7-2,TRBJ2-2,.,TGTGCCAGCAGCTTAGGTCTAGCGGGCACCGGGGAGCTGTTTTTT,CASSLGLAGTGELFF
TRBD1,TRBV16,TRBJ1-2,many,TGTGCCAGCAGACGGGCTGGGACAGGGTCTCACTATGGCTACACCTTC,CASRRAGTGSHYGYTF
TRBD2,TRBV7-9,TRBJ2-5,many,TGTGCCAGCAGCATGCTAGCGGGGGAGGAGACCCAGTACTTC,CASSMLAGEETQYF
TRBD1,TRBV3-1,TRBJ2-1,many,TGTGCCAGCAGAAAGCAGGGGGCTGGCGAGCAGTTCTTC,CASRKQGAGEQFF
.,TRBV2,TRBJ1-2,many,TGTGCCAGCAGTGAAGGTGGAGGCTATGGCTACACCTTC,CASSEGGGYGYTF
.,TRBV24-1,TRBJ1-1,many,TGTGCCACCAGTGATTTAGAGGACACTGAAGCTTTCTTT,CATSDLEDTEAFF
.,TRBV6-1,TRBJ2-1,many,TGTGCCAGCAGGACGCCCGGGCTCGAGCAGTTCTTC,CASRTPGLEQFF
.,TRBV13,TRBJ2-5,.,TGTGCCAGCAGCTTCCGCGGGCAGCAAGAGACCCAGTACTTC,CASSFRGQQETQYF
.,TRBV20-1,TRBJ2-5,many,TGCAGTGCTAGAATTGGGACCCGCCAAGAGACCCAGTACTTC,CSARIGTRQETQYF
.,TRBV28,TRBJ2-4,many,TGTGCCAGCAGTTTATTACTAGCCAAAAACATTCAGTACTTC,CASSLLLAKNIQYF
.,TRBV28,TRBJ1-3,many,TGTGCCAGCAGGGCAGGGTTCATCGCTGGAAACACCATATATTTT,CASRAGFIAGNTIYF
.,TRBV7-3,TRBJ2-3,many,TGTGCCAGCAGCTTAACCCACTCACTAGTTGGCACAGATACGCAGTATTTT,CASSLTHSLVGTDTQYF
.,TRBV6-1,TRBJ1-1,many,TGTGCCAGCAGTCAAGGACGGCTGAACACTGAAGCTTTCTTT,CASSQGRLNTEAFF
TRBD2,TRBV20-1,TRBJ2-7,many,TGCAGTGCTAGGGGTAGCGGGGGTCCCTACGAGCAGTACTTC,CSARGSGGPYEQYF
TRBD1,TRBV15,TRBJ1-2,many,TGTGCCACCAGCAGACCCGGGACAGGAAGAGAATATGGCTACACCTTC,CATSRPGTGREYGYTF
.,TRBV7-9,TRBJ2-7,.,TGTGCCAGCAGCTCCAATGTAGGCCTCTACGAGCAGTACTTC,CASSSNVGLYEQYF
TRBD1,TRBV20-1,TRBJ1-2,many,TGCAGTGCTTTTTGGACAGGGGTGGGCTATGGCTACACCTTC,CSAFWTGVGYGYTF
.,TRBV6-1,TRBJ1-1,many,TGTGCCAGCAGTGACAGGAGAAACACTGAAGCTTTCTTT,CASSDRRNTEAFF